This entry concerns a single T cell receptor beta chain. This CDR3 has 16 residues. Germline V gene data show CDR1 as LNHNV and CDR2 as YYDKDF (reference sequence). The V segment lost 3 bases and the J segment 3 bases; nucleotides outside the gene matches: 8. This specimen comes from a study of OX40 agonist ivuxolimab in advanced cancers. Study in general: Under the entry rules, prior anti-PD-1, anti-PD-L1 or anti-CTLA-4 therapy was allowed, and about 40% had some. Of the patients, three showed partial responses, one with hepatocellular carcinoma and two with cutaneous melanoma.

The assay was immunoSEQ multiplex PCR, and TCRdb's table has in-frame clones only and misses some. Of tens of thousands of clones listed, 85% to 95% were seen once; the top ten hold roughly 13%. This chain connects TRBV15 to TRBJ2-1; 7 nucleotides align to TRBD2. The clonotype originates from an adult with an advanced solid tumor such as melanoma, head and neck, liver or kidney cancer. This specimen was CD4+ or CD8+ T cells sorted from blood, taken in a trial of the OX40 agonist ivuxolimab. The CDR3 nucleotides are TGTGCCACCAGCAGGGGCGTTAGCGGGCTCTACAATGAGCAGTTCTTC. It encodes CATSRGVSGLYNEQFF.